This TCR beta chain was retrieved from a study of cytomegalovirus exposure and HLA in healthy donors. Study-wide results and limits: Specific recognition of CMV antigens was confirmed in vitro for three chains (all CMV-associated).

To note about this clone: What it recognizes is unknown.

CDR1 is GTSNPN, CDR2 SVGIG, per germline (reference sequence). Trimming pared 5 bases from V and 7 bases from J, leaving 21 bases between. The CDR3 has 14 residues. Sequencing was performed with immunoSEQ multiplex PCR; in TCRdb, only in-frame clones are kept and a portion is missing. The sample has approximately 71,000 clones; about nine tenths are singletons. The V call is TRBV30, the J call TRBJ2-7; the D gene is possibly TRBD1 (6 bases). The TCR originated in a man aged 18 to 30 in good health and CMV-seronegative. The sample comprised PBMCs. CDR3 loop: CAWARGTLRREQYF. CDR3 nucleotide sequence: TGTGCCTGGGCTAGGGGGACCCTTCGGAGGGAGCAGTACTTC. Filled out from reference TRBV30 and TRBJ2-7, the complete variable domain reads SQTIHQWPATLVQPVGSPLSLECTVEGTSNPNLYWYRQAAGRGLQLLFYSVGIGQISSEVPQNLSASRPQDRQFILSSKKLLLSDSGFYLCAWARGTLRREQYFGPGTRLTVT.